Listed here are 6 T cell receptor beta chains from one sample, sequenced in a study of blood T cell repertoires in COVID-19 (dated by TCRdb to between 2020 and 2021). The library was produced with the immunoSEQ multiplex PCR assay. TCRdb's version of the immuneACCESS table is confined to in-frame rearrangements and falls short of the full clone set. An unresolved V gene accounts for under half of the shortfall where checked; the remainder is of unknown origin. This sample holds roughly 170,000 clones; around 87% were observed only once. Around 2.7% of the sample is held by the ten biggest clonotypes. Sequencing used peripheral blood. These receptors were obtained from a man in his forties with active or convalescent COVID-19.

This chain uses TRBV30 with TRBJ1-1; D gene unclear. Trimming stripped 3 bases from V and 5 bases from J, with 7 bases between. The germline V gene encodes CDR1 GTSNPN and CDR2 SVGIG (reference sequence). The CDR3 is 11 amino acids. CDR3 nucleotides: TGTGCCTGGAGGGCAATGACTGAAGCTTTCTTT. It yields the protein CAWRAMTEAFF.

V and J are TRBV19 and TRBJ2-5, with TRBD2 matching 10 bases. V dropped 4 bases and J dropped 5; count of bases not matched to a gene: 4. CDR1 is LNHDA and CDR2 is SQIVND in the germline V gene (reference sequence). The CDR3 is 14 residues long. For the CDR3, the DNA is TGTGCCAGTAGTACTCTAGCGGGGGTGGAGACCCAGTACTTC. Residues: CASSTLAGVETQYF.

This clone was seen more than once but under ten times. CDR3 region: CASSLAGDSGSPLHF. For the CDR3, the DNA is TGCGCCAGCAGCTTGGCCGGGGACTCGGGTTCACCCCTCCACTTT. The chain links TRBV5-1 to TRBJ1-6; D possibly corresponds to TRBD1 (5 bases). The germline V gene encodes CDR1 SGHRS and CDR2 YFSETQ. CDR3 size: 15 residues. V was pared by 0 bases and J by 9 bases, with 13 bases between.

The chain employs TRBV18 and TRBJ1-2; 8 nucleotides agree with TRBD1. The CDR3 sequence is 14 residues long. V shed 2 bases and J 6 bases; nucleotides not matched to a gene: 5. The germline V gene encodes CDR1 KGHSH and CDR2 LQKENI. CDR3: CASSPGQGRDGYTF. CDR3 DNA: TGTGCCAGCTCACCAGGACAGGGAAGGGATGGCTACACCTTC.

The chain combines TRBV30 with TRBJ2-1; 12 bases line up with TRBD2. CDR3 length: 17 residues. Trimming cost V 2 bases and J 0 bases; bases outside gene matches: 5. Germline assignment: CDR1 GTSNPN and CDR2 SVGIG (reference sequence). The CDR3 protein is CAWSTLAGGNSYNEQFF. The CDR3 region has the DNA TGTGCCTGGAGTACACTAGCGGGGGGAAACTCCTACAATGAGCAGTTCTTC.

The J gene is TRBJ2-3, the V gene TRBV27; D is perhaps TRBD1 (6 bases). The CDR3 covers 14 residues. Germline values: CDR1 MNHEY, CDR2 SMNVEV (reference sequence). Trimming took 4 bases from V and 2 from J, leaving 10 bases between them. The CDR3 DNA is TGTGCCAGCAGTTCGAACAGGGCCACAGATACGCAGTATTTT. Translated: CASSSNRATDTQYF.